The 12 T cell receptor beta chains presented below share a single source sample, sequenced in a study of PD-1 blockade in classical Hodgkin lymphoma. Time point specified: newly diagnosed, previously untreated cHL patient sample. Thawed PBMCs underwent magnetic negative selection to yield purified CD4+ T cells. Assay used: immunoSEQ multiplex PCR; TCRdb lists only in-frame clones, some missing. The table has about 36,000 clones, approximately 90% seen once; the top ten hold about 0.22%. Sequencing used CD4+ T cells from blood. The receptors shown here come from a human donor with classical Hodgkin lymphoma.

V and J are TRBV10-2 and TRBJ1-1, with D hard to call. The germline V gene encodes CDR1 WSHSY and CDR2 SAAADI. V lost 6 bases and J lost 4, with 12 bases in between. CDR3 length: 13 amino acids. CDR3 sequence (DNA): TGCGCCAGCAGAACCGGACTGATCACTGAAGCTTTCTTT. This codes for CASRTGLITEAFF.

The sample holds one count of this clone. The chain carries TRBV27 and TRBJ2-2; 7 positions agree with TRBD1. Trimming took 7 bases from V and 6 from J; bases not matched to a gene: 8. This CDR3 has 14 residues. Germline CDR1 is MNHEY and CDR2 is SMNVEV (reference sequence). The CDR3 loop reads CASNIKGAPGELFF. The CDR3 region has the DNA TGTGCCAGCAACATTAAGGGGGCGCCCGGGGAGCTGTTTTTT.

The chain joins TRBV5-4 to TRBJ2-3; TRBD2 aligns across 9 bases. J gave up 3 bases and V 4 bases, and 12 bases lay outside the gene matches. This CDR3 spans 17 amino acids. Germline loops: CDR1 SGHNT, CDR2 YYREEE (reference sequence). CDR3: CASSPGSSGRRTDTQYF. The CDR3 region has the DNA TGTGCCAGCAGCCCCGGAAGTAGCGGGAGACGAACAGATACGCAGTATTTT.

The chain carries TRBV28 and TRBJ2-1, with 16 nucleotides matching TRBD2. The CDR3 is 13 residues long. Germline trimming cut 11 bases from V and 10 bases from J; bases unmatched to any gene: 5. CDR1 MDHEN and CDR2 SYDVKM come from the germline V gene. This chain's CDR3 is CAGGTSGRGEQFF. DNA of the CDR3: TGTGCCGGTGGGACTAGCGGGAGGGGGGAGCAGTTCTTC.

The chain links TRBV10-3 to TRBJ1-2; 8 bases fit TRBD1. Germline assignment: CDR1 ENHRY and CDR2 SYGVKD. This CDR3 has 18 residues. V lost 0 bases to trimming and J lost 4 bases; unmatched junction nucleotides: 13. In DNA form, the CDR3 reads TGTGCCATCAGTGAGTCTAAATCAGACAGGGGACGTTTCTATGGCTACACCTTC. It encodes CAISESKSDRGRFYGYTF.

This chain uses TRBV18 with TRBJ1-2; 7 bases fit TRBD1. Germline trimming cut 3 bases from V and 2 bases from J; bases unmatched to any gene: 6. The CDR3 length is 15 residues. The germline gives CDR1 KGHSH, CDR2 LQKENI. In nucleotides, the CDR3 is TGTGCCAGCTCACCTTTCGAGGGACAGAACTATGGCTACACCTTC. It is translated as CASSPFEGQNYGYTF.

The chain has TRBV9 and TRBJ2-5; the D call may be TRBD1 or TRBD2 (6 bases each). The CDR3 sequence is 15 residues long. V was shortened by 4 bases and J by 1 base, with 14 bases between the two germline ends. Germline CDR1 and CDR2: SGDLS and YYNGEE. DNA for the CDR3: TGTGCCAGCAGCACTCTTGGGGGGCCCCAAGAGACCCAGTACTTC. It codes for CASSTLGGPQETQYF.

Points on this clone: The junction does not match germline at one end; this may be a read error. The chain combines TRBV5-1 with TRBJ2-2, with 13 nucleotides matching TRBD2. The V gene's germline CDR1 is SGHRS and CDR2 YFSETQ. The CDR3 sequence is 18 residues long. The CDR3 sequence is CASRLEGLAGLNTGELFF. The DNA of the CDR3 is TGCGCCAGCAGGTTGGAGGGACTAGCGGGGTTGAACACCGGGGAGCTGTTTTTT.

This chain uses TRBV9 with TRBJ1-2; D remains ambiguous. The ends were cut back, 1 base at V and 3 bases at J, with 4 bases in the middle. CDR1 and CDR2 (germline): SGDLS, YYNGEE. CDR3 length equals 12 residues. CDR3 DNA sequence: TGTGCCAGCAGCGTACCAGACTATGGCTACACCTTC. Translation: CASSVPDYGYTF.

The CDR3 region is CASSFSGGPADTQYF. The CDR3 DNA reads TGCGCCAGCAGCTTTAGCGGGGGGCCCGCAGATACGCAGTATTTT. This rearrangement joins TRBV5-1 to TRBJ2-3; 10 bases fit TRBD2. V lost 2 bases, J lost 4 bases, and 4 bases stayed unmatched. CDR1 SGHRS and CDR2 YFSETQ come from the germline V gene. The CDR3 is 15 residues long. The full variable domain, in which reference TRBV5-1 and TRBJ2-3 provide the parts outside the CDR3, is KAGVTQTPRYLIKTRGQQVTLSCSPISGHRSVSWYQQTPGQGLQFLFEYFSETQRNKGNFPGRFSGRQFSNSRSEMNVSTLELGDSALYLCASSFSGGPADTQYFGPGTRLTVL.

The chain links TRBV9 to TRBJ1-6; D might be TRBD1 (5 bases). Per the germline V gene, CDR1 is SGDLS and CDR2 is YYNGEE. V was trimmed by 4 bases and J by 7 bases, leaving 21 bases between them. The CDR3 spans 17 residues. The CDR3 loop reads CASSHGELTVGNSPLHF. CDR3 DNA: TGTGCCAGCAGCCACGGTGAGTTGACAGTCGGAAATTCACCCCTCCACTTT.

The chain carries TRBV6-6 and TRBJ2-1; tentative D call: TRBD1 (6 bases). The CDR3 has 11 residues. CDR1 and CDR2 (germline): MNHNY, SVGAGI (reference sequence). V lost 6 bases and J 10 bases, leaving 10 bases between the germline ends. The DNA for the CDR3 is TGTGCCAGCAGCCCCGACAGGGAGCAGTTCTTC. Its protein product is CASSPDREQFF.